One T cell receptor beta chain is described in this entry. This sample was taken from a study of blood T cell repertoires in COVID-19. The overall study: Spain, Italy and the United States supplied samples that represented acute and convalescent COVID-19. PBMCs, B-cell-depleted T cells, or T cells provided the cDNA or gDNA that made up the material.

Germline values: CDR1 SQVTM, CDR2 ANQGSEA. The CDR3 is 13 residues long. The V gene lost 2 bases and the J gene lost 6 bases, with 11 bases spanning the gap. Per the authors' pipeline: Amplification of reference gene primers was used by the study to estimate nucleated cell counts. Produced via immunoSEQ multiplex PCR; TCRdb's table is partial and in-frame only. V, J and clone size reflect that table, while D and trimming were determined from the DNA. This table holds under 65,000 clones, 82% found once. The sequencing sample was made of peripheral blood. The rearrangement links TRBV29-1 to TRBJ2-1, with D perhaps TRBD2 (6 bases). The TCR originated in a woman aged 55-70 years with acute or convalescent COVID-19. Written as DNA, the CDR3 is TGCAGCGTTGAAACCGGGGGAGTCAATGAGCAGTTCTTC. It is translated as CSVETGGVNEQFF.